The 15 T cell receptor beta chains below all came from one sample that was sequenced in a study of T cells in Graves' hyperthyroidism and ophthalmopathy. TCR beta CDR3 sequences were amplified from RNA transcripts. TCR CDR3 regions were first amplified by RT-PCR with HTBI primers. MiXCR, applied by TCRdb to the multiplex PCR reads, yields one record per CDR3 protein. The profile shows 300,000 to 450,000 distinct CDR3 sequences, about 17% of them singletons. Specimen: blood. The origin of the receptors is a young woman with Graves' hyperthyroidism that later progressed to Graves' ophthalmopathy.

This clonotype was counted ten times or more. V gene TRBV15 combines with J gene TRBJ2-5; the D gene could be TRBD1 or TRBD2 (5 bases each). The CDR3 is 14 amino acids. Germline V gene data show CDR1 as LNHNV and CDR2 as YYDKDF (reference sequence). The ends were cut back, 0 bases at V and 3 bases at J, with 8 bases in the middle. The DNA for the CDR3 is TGTGCCACCAGCAGAGATCGGGGCGAAGAGACCCAGTACTTC. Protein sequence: CATSRDRGEETQYF.

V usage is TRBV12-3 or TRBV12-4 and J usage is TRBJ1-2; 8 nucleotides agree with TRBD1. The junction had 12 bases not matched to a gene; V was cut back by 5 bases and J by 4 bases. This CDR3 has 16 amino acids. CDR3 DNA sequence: TGTGCCAGCAGTCCAGCAGGGGGCGCGAGGGGCTATGGCTACACCTTC. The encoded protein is CASSPAGGARGYGYTF.

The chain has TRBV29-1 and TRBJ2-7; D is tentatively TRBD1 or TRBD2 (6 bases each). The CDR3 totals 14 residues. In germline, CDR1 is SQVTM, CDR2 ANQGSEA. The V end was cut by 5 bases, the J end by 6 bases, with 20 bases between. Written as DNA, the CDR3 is TGCAGCGTTTTAATAGGGGGGCGCGGGGTCGAGCAGTACTTC. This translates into CSVLIGGRGVEQYF.

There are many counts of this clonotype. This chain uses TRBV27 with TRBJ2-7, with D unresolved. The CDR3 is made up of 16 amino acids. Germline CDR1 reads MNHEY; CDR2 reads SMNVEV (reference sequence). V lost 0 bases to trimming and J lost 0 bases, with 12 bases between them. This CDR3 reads CASSLSKVRSSYEQYF. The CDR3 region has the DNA TGTGCCAGCAGTTTATCTAAGGTCCGTAGCTCCTACGAGCAGTACTTC.

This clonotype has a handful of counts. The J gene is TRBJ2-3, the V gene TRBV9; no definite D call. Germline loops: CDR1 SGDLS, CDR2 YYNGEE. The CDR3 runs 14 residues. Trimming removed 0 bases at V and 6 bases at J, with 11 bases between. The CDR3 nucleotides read TGTGCCAGCAGCGTAGCTACTTCGGGTGATACGCAGTATTTT. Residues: CASSVATSGDTQYF.

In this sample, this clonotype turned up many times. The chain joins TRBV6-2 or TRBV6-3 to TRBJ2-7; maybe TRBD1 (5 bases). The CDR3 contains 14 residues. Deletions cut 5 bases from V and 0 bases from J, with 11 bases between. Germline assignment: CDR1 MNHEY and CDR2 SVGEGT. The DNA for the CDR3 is TGTGCCAGCAGTCCAACGACAGTCTCCTACGAGCAGTACTTC. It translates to CASSPTTVSYEQYF.

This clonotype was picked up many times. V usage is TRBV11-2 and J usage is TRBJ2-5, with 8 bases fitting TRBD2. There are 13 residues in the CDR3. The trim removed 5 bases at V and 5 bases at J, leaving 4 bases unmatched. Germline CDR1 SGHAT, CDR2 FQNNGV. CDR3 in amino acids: CASSRTSIETQYF. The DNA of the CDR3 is TGTGCCAGCAGCCGGACTAGCATTGAGACCCAGTACTTC.

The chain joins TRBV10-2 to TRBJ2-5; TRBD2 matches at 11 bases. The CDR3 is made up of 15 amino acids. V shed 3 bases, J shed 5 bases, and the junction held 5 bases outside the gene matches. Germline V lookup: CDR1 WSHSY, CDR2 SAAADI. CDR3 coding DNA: TGCGCCAGCAGTGATACTAGCGGGAGTACGGAGACCCAGTACTTC. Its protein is CASSDTSGSTETQYF.

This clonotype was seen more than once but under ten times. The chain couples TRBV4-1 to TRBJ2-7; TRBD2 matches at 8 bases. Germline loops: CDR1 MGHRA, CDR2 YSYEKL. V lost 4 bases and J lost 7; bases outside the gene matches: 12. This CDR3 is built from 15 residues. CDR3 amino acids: CASSLGGGLLSEQYF. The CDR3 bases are TGCGCCAGCAGCCTCGGGGGGGGACTACTCTCAGAGCAGTACTTC.

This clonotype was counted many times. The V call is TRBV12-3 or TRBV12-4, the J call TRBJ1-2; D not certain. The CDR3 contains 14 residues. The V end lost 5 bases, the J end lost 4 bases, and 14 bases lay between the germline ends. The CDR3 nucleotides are TGTGCCAGCAGTGAAATACGGTCGCTCTATGGCTACACCTTC. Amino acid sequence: CASSEIRSLYGYTF.

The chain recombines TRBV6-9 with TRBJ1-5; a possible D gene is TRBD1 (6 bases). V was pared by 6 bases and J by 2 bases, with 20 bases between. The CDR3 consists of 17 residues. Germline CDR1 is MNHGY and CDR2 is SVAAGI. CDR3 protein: CASSLFGGPDGNQPQHF. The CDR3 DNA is TGTGCCAGCAGCTTGTTCGGGGGCCCCGATGGCAATCAGCCCCAGCATTTT.

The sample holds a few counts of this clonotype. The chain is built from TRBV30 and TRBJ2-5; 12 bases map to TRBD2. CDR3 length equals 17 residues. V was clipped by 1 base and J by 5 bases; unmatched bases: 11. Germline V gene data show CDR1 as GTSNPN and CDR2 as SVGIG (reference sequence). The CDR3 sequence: CAWSAGWTSGAVETQYF. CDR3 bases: TGTGCCTGGAGTGCCGGATGGACTAGCGGGGCGGTGGAGACCCAGTACTTC.

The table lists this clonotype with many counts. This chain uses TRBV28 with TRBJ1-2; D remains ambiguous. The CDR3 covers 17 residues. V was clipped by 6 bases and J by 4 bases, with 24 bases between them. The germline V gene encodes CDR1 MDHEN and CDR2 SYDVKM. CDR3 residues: CASSSLLVPQQPYGYTF. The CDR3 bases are TGTGCCAGCAGCAGTTTATTAGTTCCCCAACAGCCCTATGGCTACACCTTC.

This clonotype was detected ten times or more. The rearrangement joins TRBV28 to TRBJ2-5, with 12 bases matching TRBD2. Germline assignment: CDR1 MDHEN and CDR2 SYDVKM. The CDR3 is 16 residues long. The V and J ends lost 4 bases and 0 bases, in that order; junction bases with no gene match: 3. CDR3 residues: CASSSWTSGNQETQYF. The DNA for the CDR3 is TGTGCCAGCAGTTCATGGACTAGCGGGAACCAAGAGACCCAGTACTTC.

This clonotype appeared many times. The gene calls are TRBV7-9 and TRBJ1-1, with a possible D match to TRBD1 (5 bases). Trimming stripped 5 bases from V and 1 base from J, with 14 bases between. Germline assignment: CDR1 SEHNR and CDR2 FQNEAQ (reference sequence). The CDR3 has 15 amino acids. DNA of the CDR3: TGTGCCAGCAGCAATCGACAGCCGGGGAACACTGAAGCTTTCTTT. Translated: CASSNRQPGNTEAFF.